This TCR beta chain originates from a study of cytomegalovirus exposure and HLA in healthy donors. The study, taken as a whole, reports: The study recorded over 150 TCR beta chains that were cytomegalovirus-associated.

It was with 60 Vbeta and 13 Jbeta primers that the PCR ran. Clones were read by immunoSEQ multiplex PCR, and TCRdb kept only the in-frame ones, dropping some. In the table there are around 200,000 clones, approximately 79% of which are singletons. A single count supports this clone. The antigen remains unidentified. CDR3 length: 12 residues. The ends were cut back, 4 bases at V and 6 bases at J, with 6 bases in the middle. Per germline, CDR1 SGHTA and CDR2 FQGTGA. The origin of this receptor is a woman aged 18-30 years in good health and CMV-seronegative. The sample consisted of PBMCs. The chain employs TRBV7-3 and TRBJ2-2, with D uncertain. The CDR3 DNA sequence: TGTGCCAGCAGCTCGGGTGCCGGGGAGCTGTTTTTT. It translates to CASSSGAGELFF.